This T cell receptor (beta chain) appears in the sequencing data of a study of T cell responses to AZD1222 COVID-19 vaccine. Findings of the study overall: Variant regions that are unmutated are reportedly the target of nearly half of spike-specific TCRs.

Trimming removed 5 bases from V and 5 bases from J, with 24 bases in between. Germline V gene lookup returns CDR1 SGHTA and CDR2 FQGNSA. The CDR3 consists of 18 residues. TCRdb keeps only in-frame clones here, not all; method: immunoSEQ multiplex PCR. This table has roughly 180,000 clones, about nine tenths appearing once. As to this clone: Its target is not known.

The material sequenced was peripheral blood, taken on day 0 of MenACWY control vaccination. The chain has TRBV7-2 and TRBJ2-2; possible D gene TRBD2, 6 bases. This TCR was recovered from an adult in good health. The CDR3 coding sequence is TGTGCCAGCAGCCTACTCGCTTTTGGGGGGAGCGGAACCGGGGAGCTGTTTTTT. This gives the protein CASSLLAFGGSGTGELFF.